This TCR beta chain was obtained from a study of T cell responses to AZD1222 COVID-19 vaccine. A remark on this clone: Its antigen remains unknown.

Libraries were prepared by immunoSEQ multiplex PCR; TCRdb keeps only in-frame clonotypes and omits some of them. Of about 160,000 clones listed, about 91% were seen once; the top ten hold 4.4%. The CDR3 spans 14 residues. J lost 5 bases, V lost 3 bases, and 5 bases had no gene match. The germline CDR1 and CDR2 sequences are SEHNR and FQNEAQ (reference sequence). General study points: Clonal diversity was possibly underestimated, and the donors were mostly white British, with more females. Rises in breadth and depth of Spike-specific TCRs came after two AZD1222 doses.

The source was peripheral blood, collected on day 0 of MenACWY control vaccination. The gene calls are TRBV7-9 and TRBJ2-7; TRBD1 aligns across 9 bases. This clonotype originated in an adult in good health. The CDR3 nucleotides read TGTGCCAGCAGCTTCGTGGACAGGGGAGACGAGCAGTACTTC. As protein: CASSFVDRGDEQYF.